The text below deals with one T cell receptor (beta chain). Assay used: immunoSEQ multiplex PCR; TCRdb lists only in-frame clones, some missing. The table has about 190,000 clones, roughly 90% seen once. Germline CDR1 SGHDT, CDR2 YYEEEE. CDR3 length equals 14 residues. V was cut by 2 bases and J by 4 bases, with 10 bases left in between. The record originates from a study of blood T cell repertoires in COVID-19. The specimen sequenced was peripheral blood. The chain uses TRBV5-6 and TRBJ1-5; TRBD1 is a possible D gene (6 bases). The TCR comes from a woman between 40 and 50 years old who had recovered from COVID-19. The CDR3: CASSLGTQNQPQHF. The CDR3 DNA follows: TGTGCCAGCAGCTTAGGGACACAGAATCAGCCCCAGCATTTT. The variable domain in full, completed from reference TRBV5-6 and TRBJ1-5, reads DAGVTQSPTHLIKTRGQQVTLRCSPKSGHDTVSWYQQALGQGPQFIFQYYEEEERQRGNFPDRFSGHQFPNYSSELNVNALLLGDSALYLCASSLGTQNQPQHFGDGTRLSIL.